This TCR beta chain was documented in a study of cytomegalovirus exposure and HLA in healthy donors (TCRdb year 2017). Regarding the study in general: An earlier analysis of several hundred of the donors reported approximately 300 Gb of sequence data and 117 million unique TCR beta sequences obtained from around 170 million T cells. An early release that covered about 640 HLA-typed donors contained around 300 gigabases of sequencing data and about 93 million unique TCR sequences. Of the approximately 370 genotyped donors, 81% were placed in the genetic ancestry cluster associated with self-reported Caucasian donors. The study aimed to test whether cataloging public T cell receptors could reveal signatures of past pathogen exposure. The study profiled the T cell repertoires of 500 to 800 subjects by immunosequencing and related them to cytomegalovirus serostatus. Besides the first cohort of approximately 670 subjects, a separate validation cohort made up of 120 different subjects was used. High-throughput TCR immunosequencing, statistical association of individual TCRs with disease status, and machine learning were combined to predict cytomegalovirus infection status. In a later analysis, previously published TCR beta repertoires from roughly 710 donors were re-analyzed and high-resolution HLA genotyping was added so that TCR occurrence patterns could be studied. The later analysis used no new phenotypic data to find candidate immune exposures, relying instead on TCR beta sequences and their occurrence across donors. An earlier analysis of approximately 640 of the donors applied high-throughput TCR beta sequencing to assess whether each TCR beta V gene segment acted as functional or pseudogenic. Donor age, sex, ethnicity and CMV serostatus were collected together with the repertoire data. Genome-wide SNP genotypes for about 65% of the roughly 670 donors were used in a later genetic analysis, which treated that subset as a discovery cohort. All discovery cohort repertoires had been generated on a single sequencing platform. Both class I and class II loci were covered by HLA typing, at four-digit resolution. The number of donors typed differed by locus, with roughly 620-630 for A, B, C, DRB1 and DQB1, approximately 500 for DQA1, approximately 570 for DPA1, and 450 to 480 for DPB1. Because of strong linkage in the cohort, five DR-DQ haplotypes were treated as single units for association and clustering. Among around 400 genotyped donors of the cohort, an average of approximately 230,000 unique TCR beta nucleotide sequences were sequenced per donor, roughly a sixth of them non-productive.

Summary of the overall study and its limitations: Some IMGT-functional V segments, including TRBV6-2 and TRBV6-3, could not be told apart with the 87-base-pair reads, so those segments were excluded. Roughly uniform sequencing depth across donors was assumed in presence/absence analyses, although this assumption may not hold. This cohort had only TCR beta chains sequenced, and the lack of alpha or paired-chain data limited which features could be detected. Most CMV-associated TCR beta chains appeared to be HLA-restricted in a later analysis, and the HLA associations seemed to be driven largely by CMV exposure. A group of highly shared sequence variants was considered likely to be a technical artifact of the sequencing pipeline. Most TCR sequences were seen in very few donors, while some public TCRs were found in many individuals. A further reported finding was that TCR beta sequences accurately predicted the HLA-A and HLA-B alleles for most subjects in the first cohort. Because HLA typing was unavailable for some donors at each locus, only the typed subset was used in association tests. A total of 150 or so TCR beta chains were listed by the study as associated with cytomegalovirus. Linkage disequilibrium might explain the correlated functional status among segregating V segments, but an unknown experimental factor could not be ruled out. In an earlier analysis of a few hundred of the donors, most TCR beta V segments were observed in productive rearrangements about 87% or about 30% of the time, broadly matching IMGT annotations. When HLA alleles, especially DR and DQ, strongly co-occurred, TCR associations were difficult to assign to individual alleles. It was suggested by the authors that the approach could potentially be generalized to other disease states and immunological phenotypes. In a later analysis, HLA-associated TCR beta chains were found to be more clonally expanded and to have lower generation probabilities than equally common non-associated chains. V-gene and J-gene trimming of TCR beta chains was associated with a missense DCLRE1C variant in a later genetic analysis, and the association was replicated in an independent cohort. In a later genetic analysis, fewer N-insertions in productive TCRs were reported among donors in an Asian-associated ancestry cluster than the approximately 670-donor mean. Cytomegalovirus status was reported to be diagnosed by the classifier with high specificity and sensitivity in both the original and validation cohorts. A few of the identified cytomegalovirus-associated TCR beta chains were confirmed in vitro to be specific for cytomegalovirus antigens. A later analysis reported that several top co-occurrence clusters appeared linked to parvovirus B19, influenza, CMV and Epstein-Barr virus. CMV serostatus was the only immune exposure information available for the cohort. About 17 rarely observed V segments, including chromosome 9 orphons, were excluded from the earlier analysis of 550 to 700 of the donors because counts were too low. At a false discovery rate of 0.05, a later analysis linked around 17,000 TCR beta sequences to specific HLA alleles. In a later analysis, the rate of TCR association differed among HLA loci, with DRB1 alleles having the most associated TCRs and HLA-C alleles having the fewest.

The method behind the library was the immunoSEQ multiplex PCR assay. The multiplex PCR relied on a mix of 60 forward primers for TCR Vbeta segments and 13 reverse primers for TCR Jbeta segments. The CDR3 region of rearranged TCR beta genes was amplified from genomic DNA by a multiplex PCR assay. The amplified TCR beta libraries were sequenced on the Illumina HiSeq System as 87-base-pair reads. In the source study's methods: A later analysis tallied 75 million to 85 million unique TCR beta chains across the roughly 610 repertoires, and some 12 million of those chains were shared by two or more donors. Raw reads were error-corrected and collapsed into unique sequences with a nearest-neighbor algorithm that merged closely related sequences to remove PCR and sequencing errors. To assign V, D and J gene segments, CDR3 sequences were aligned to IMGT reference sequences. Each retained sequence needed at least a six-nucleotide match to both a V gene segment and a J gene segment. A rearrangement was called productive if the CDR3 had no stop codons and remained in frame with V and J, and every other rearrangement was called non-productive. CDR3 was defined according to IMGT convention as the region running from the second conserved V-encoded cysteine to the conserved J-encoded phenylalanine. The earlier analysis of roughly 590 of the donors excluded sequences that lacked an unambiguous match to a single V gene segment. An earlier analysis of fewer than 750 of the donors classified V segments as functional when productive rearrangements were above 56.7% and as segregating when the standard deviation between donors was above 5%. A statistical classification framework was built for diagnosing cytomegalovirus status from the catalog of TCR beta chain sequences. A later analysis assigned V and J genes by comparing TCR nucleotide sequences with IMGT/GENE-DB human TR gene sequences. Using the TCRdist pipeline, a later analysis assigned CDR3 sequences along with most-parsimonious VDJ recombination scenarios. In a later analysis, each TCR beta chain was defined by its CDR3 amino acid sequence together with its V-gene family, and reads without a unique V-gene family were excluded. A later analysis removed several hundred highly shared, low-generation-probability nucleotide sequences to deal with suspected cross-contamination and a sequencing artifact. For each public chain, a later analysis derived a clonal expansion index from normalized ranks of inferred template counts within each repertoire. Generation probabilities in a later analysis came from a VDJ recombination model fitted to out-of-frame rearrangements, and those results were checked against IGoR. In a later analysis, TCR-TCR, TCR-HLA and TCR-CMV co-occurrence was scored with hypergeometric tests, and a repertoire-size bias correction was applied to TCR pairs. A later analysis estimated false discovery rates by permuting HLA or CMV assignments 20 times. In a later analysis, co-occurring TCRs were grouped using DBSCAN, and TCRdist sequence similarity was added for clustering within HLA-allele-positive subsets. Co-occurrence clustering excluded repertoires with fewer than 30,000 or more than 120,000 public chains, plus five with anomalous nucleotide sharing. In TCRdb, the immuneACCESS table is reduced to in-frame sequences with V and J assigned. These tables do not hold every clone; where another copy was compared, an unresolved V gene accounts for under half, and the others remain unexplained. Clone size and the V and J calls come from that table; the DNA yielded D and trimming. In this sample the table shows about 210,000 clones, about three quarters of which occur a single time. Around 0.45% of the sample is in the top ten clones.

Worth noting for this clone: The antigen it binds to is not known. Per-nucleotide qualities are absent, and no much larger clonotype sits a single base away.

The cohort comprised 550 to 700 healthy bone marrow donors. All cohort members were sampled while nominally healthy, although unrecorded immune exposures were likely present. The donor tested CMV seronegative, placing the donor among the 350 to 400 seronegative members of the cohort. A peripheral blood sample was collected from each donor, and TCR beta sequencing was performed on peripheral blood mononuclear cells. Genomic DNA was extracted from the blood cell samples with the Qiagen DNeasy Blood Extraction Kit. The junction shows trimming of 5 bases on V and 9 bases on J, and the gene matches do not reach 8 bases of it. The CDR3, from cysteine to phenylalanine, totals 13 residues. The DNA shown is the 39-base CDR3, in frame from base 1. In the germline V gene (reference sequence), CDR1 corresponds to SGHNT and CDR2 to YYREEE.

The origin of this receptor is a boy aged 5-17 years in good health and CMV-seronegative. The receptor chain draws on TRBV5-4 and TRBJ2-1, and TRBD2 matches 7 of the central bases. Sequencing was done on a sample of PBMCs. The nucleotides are TGTGCCAGCAGTCCCGGGACTACCATTGAGCAGTTCTTC. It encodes CASSPGTTIEQFF.